This is a list of T cell receptor beta chains from one sample in a study of blood T cell repertoires in COVID-19. Produced via immunoSEQ multiplex PCR; TCRdb's table is partial and in-frame only. The sample lists about 260,000 clones, about 91% seen once, with about 2.5% in the top ten. Sequencing was performed on peripheral blood. Receptors were obtained from a person under 35 with COVID-19, enrolled during active disease. The conserved cysteine and the conserved F or W are not part of the CDR3 here.

v_call,j_call,cdr3_aa
TRBV6-6,TRBJ2-7,ASRPRGQGAREQY
TRBV4-1,TRBJ2-1,ASSQEVAGAREQF
TRBV19,TRBJ2-2,ASRANPSPPAGELF
TRBV7-2,TRBJ1-2,ASSLVGVDYGYT
TRBV6-1,TRBJ2-1,ASSDQAGGPGEQF
TRBV9,TRBJ2-3,ASSVGPADTQY
TRBV11-3,TRBJ2-7,ASSLSVGGEQY
TRBV24-1,TRBJ2-2,ATSGRWGQPRPRGQPNTGELF
TRBV2,TRBJ2-7,ASRDITGSLPYEQY
TRBV2,TRBJ2-3,ASSRGLAGWAQY
TRBV6-5,TRBJ2-2,ASSYGLGGGHGELF
TRBV5-1,TRBJ1-5,ASSLENGANQPQH
TRBV9,TRBJ2-1,ASSAGTGAGISYNEQF
TRBV9,TRBJ2-2,ASSVPSAGVDTGELF
TRBV5-4,TRBJ2-7,ASSLLAGVSYEQY
TRBV9,TRBJ2-7,ASSVLQEGYEQY
TRBV19,TRBJ1-4,ASTQREKLF
TRBV13,TRBJ2-7,ASSRPTSGYEQY
TRBV7-2,TRBJ1-5,ASSGAGGVHPQH
TRBV6-1,TRBJ2-5,ASSEEWRGRGTQY
TRBV19,TRBJ2-7,ASSPASSPASGSSYEQY
TRBV6-9,TRBJ1-2,ASSYSVGRGGKYGYT
TRBV6-6,TRBJ2-6,ASSRRETGSGANVLT
TRBV29-1,TRBJ2-1,SVGGGTSGRDEQF
TRBV5-4,TRBJ1-1,ASSLAATEAF
TRBV3-1/TRBV3-2,TRBJ2-5,ASSQVGSGSRETQY
TRBV11-2,TRBJ1-2,ASSLAITGGYYGYT
TRBV19,TRBJ1-5,ASSEAGKGNQPQH
TRBV7-9,TRBJ1-5,ASSLSRGTLPQPQH